The next 26 T cell receptor beta chains were all read from a single sample in a study of cytomegalovirus exposure and HLA in healthy donors (TCRdb year 2017). Receptors were amplified or captured by the immunoSEQ multiplex PCR assay. Sourced from immuneACCESS, this table was stored by TCRdb with only in-frame sequences that have V and J called. A share of the clones is absent; for the studies checked, an unresolved V gene accounts for under half, and the remainder has no known explanation. Present in this sample are roughly 150,000 clones, roughly 86% of which were seen just once. The ten largest clonotypes hold 4% to 4.5% of the sample. Specimen: PBMCs. Every receptor here comes from a man between 18 and 29 years old in good health and CMV-seropositive.

The rearrangement links TRBV30 to TRBJ2-1; 11 bases are shared with TRBD2. J was trimmed by 6 bases and V by 3 bases; bases with no gene match: 4. The CDR3 spans 14 residues. Germline CDR1 and CDR2: GTSNPN and SVGIG (reference sequence). Here the CDR3 reads CAWRGLAVANEQFF. DNA for the CDR3: TGTGCCTGGAGGGGACTAGCGGTTGCCAATGAGCAGTTCTTC.

The CDR3: CASSETSGRADTQYF. As DNA, the CDR3 is TGTGCCAGCAGTGAAACTAGCGGGCGCGCAGATACGCAGTATTTT. The genes are TRBV6-4 and TRBJ2-3; TRBD2 matches 9 bases. Per the germline V gene, CDR1 is MRHNA and CDR2 is SNTAGT. The CDR3 spans 15 residues. The J segment lost 4 bases and the V segment lost 3 bases, leaving 5 bases of the junction unmatched.

This chain connects TRBV5-1 to TRBJ2-5; TRBD2 agrees at 15 bases. Germline V gene sequence: CDR1 SGHRS, CDR2 YFSETQ. The V gene end was trimmed by 4 bases and the J gene end by 2 bases; junction bases not matched to a gene: 3. The CDR3 sequence is 16 residues long. CDR3 in amino acids: CASSTGLAGGQETQYF. CDR3 nucleotide sequence: TGCGCCAGCAGCACGGGACTAGCGGGAGGACAAGAGACCCAGTACTTC.

The J gene is TRBJ2-3, the V gene TRBV6-6; the match to TRBD2 covers 12 bases. V gave up 5 bases and J gave up 3 bases; unmatched junction bases: 3. The CDR3 runs 15 residues. Germline V gives CDR1 MNHNY, CDR2 SVGAGI (reference sequence). CDR3 loop: CASSTGLAGTDTQYF. CDR3 in DNA: TGTGCCAGCAGTACTGGACTAGCGGGAACAGATACGCAGTATTTT.

Here the CDR3 reads CASSWGLTGELFF. CDR3 nucleotide sequence: TGTGCCAGCAGCTGGGGGCTGACCGGGGAGCTGTTTTTT. The chain carries TRBV7-8 and TRBJ2-2, with D perhaps TRBD1 (6 bases). The CDR3 spans 13 residues. Looked up from germline, CDR1 is SGHVS and CDR2 is FQNEAQ. V gave up 4 bases and J gave up 5 bases, with 8 bases separating them.

The chain combines TRBV9 with TRBJ2-2; 12 nucleotides agree with TRBD2. Germline lookup yields CDR1 SGDLS and CDR2 YYNGEE. V dropped 4 bases and J dropped 1; count of bases not matched to a gene: 5. CDR3 length: 17 amino acids. The DNA of the CDR3 is TGTGCCAGCAGCCCTAGCGGGAGGGCCTTGAACACCGGGGAGCTGTTTTTT. As protein: CASSPSGRALNTGELFF. The full variable domain, rest sourced from reference TRBV9 and TRBJ2-2, is DSGVTQTPKHLITATGQRVTLRCSPRSGDLSVYWYQQSLDQGLQFLIQYYNGEERAKGNILERFSAQQFPDLHSELNLSSLELGDSALYFCASSPSGRALNTGELFFGEGSRLTVL.

The V and J genes are TRBV10-2 and TRBJ2-5; 13 nucleotides line up with TRBD2. The J segment lost 5 bases and the V segment lost 6 bases, leaving 12 bases of the junction unmatched. CDR1 is WSHSY and CDR2 is SAAADI in the germline V gene. This CDR3 is built from 17 residues. CDR3 DNA: TGCGCCAGCAGACACACTCCACTAGCGGGAGGGCCCGAGACCCAGTACTTC. This translates into CASRHTPLAGGPETQYF.

This clone has only one observation. This chain uses TRBV25-1 with TRBJ2-3; D is unresolved. The CDR3 loop spans 11 amino acids. Trimming cost V 6 bases and J 5 bases, with 6 bases left between them. In germline, CDR1 is MGHDK, CDR2 SYGVNS. The CDR3 is CASSEEDTQYF. CDR3 sequence (DNA): TGTGCCAGCAGCGAGGAAGATACGCAGTATTTT.

V and J are TRBV9 and TRBJ2-3, with D possibly being TRBD2 (5 bases). Germline V gene lookup returns CDR1 SGDLS and CDR2 YYNGEE. The CDR3 length is 14 residues. Trimming took 0 bases from V and 1 from J, leaving 6 bases between them. The DNA of the CDR3 is TGTGCCAGCAGCGTAGGGACTGGCACAGATACGCAGTATTTT. This codes for CASSVGTGTDTQYF.

V usage is TRBV2 and J usage is TRBJ1-2, with 8 nucleotides matching TRBD1. Unmatched junction bases numbered 9, after V lost 7 bases and J lost 8 bases. The V gene's germline CDR1 is SNHLY and CDR2 FYNNEI. CDR3 length: 13 residues. CDR3 region: CASIGQGWVGYTF. The CDR3 region has the DNA TGTGCCAGCATTGGACAGGGTTGGGTGGGCTACACCTTC.

This clone was detected a few times. This chain links TRBV28 with TRBJ2-1, with 9 bases matching TRBD2. Germline-derived CDR1 and CDR2 are MDHEN and SYDVKM. V lost 3 bases, J lost 7 bases, and 4 bases stayed unmatched. The CDR3 has 14 residues. In DNA form, the CDR3 reads TGTGCCAGCAGTTTCCCTAGCGGGATTAATGAGCAGTTCTTC. This translates into CASSFPSGINEQFF.

The chain links TRBV7-8 to TRBJ1-2; the match to TRBD1 covers 7 bases. Unmatched junction bases numbered 12, after V lost 5 bases and J lost 3 bases. Germline assignment: CDR1 SGHVS and CDR2 FQNEAQ. The CDR3 loop spans 16 amino acids. CDR3 protein: CASSRDVGGGDYGYTF. DNA of the CDR3: TGTGCCAGCAGCCGGGACGTAGGAGGGGGCGACTATGGCTACACCTTC.

V is TRBV27 and J is TRBJ2-3, with 10 bases lining up with TRBD2. J was trimmed by 7 bases and V by 0 bases; bases with no gene match: 13. Germline V gene sequence: CDR1 MNHEY, CDR2 SMNVEV (reference sequence). This CDR3 contains 18 residues. CDR3 sequence: CASSLSMFSSGRGNTQYF. CDR3 nucleotide sequence: TGTGCCAGCAGTTTATCGATGTTTTCTAGCGGGAGAGGGAATACGCAGTATTTT.

The V and J genes are TRBV25-1 and TRBJ1-3; D remains ambiguous. CDR1 MGHDK and CDR2 SYGVNS come from the germline V gene. V lost 5 bases and J 2 bases, leaving 13 bases between the germline ends. The CDR3 is made up of 15 amino acids. This CDR3 is CASSISRGTGNTIYF. For the CDR3, the DNA is TGTGCCAGCAGTATTTCTAGAGGGACTGGAAACACCATATATTTT. The variable domain in full, with the rest retrieved from reference TRBV25-1 and TRBJ1-3, is EADIYQTPRYLVIGTGKKITLECSQTMGHDKMYWYQQDPGMELHLIHYSYGVNSTEKGDLSSESTVSRIRTEHFPLTLESARPSHTSQYLCASSISRGTGNTIYFGEGSWLTVV.

About this clone: Sequence at one end of the junction differs from germline and may be a read error. The chain couples TRBV19 to TRBJ2-4; no clear D. The CDR3 has 13 residues. CDR1 and CDR2 from the germline V gene are LNHDA and SQIVND (reference sequence). The CDR3 here is CASSIAQQNTQYF. The DNA for the CDR3 is TGTGCCAGTAGTATCGCACAGCAAAACACTCAGTACTTC.

V gene TRBV4-2 combines with J gene TRBJ1-5; TRBD1 agrees at 7 bases. This CDR3 is built from 14 residues. Germline lookup yields CDR1 LGHNA and CDR2 YNFKEQ. The V segment lost 4 bases and the J segment 4 bases; nucleotides outside the gene matches: 4. The DNA of the CDR3 is TGTGCCAGCAGCCCGGACAGGTTTAATCAGCCCCAGCATTTT. As protein: CASSPDRFNQPQHF.

This clone turned up a few times. The V and J genes are TRBV18 and TRBJ2-5; 8 bases line up with TRBD2. V was clipped by 4 bases and J by 4 bases; unmatched bases: 8. The CDR3 totals 15 residues. The germline gives CDR1 KGHSH, CDR2 LQKENI. The CDR3 DNA follows: TGTGCCAGCTCACGAGCCGGGACTAGTGGAGAGACCCAGTACTTC. It encodes CASSRAGTSGETQYF.

The gene calls are TRBV5-1 and TRBJ1-2; the match to TRBD1 covers 8 bases. This CDR3 is 14 amino acids long. V was pared by 4 bases and J by 2 bases, with 4 bases of the junction left unmatched. The germline gives CDR1 SGHRS, CDR2 YFSETQ. The DNA of the CDR3 is TGCGCCAGCAGCCCGGGACAGGAAAACTATGGCTACACCTTC. It is translated as CASSPGQENYGYTF.

The chain carries TRBV2 and TRBJ2-7; 8 bases map to TRBD2. CDR3 length: 13 amino acids. Germline CDR1 SNHLY, CDR2 FYNNEI. V lost 7 bases and J lost 6; bases outside the gene matches: 8. CDR3 coding DNA: TGTGCCAGCAATACGGGGGGGGTTCGCGAGCAGTACTTC. Its protein is CASNTGGVREQYF.

The J gene is TRBJ2-7, the V gene TRBV5-6; tentatively, D is TRBD2 (6 bases). Germline CDR1 and CDR2: SGHDT and YYEEEE. This CDR3 has 12 amino acids. The V gene lost 4 bases and the J gene lost 3 bases, with 8 bases spanning the gap. The CDR3 sequence: CASSNGGYEQYF. Written as DNA, the CDR3 is TGTGCCAGCAGCAACGGGGGCTACGAGCAGTACTTC.

V gene TRBV19 combines with J gene TRBJ2-3, with D possibly being TRBD2 (5 bases). The CDR3 has 15 amino acids. The V end lost 7 bases, the J end lost 2 bases, and 16 bases lay between the germline ends. Germline assignment: CDR1 LNHDA and CDR2 SQIVND (reference sequence). CDR3 loop: CASTHGLTYTDTQYF. In nucleotides, the CDR3 is TGTGCCAGTACCCACGGACTTACCTACACAGATACGCAGTATTTT.

The genes are TRBV19 and TRBJ2-2, with 10 bases aligning to TRBD2. J lost 2 bases, V lost 2 bases, and 5 bases had no gene match. This CDR3 has 17 amino acids. In germline, CDR1 is LNHDA, CDR2 SQIVND (reference sequence). CDR3 loop: CASSITAGGRNTGELFF. Here the CDR3 DNA reads TGTGCCAGTAGTATAACAGCGGGAGGGCGAAACACCGGGGAGCTGTTTTTT.

The chain couples TRBV4-1 to TRBJ2-1, with no clear D. Germline V gene sequence: CDR1 MGHRA, CDR2 YSYEKL. V shed 0 bases and J shed 10 bases, with 7 bases lying between them. The CDR3 runs to 12 residues. CDR3 nucleotides: TGCGCCAGCAGCCAAGATTACGCGGAGCAGTTCTTC. Translated, it gives CASSQDYAEQFF.

This rearrangement joins TRBV25-1 to TRBJ2-5, with TRBD1 identical over 8 bases. CDR1 and CDR2 from the germline V gene are MGHDK and SYGVNS. Unmatched junction bases numbered 10, after V lost 2 bases and J lost 5 bases. The CDR3 contains 16 residues. In nucleotides, the CDR3 is TGTGCCAGCAGTGAAGGGAACCGACAGGGGAGGGAGACCCAGTACTTC. It encodes CASSEGNRQGRETQYF.

This clone has a single count. The rearrangement joins TRBV28 to TRBJ1-1; TRBD1 might be the D (6 bases). Germline CDR1 is MDHEN and CDR2 is SYDVKM. Trimming took off 2 bases at V and 10 bases at J, with 14 bases between the two ends. The CDR3 consists of 13 residues. CDR3 nucleotides: TGTGCCAGCAGTTTAACCCACAGGGTTTCAGCTTTCTTT. Translated: CASSLTHRVSAFF.

The chain has TRBV6-1 and TRBJ2-7; the match to TRBD1 covers 11 bases. The CDR3 contains 14 residues. V dropped 6 bases and J dropped 5; count of bases not matched to a gene: 6. Looked up from germline, CDR1 is MNHNS and CDR2 is SASEGT. The CDR3 region is CASRGTGGGHEQYF. The CDR3 bases are TGTGCCAGCAGAGGGACAGGGGGGGGCCACGAGCAGTACTTC.